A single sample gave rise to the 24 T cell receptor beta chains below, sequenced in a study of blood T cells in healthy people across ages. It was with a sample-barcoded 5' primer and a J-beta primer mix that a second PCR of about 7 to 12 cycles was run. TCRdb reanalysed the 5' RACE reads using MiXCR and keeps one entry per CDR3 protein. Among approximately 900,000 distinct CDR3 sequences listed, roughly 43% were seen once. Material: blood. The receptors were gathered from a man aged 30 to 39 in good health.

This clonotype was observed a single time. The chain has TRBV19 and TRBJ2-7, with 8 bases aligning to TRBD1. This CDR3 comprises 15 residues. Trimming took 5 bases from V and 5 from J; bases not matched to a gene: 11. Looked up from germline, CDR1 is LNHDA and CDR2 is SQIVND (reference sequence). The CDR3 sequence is CASSLSPGQVNEQYF. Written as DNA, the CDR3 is TGTGCCAGTAGTCTTTCACCGGGACAGGTAAACGAGCAGTACTTC. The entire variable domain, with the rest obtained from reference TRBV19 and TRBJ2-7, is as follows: DGGITQSPKYLFRKEGQNVTLSCEQNLNHDAMYWYRQDPGQGLRLIYYSQIVNDFQKGDIAEGYSVSREKKESFPLTVTSAQKNPTAFYLCASSLSPGQVNEQYFGPGTRLTVT.

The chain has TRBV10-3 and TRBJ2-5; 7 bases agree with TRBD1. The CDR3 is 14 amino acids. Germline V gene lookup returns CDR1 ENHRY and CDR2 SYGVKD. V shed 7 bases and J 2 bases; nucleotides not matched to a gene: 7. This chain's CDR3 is CAINPTGTQETQYF. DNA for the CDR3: TGTGCCATCAATCCGACAGGGACACAAGAGACCCAGTACTTC.

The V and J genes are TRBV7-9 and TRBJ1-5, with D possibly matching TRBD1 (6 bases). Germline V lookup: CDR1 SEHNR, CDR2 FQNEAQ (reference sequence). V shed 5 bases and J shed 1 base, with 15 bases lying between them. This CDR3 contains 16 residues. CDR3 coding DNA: TGTGCCAGCAGCCCTCCAGGGGCTAAAAGCAATCAGCCCCAGCATTTT. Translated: CASSPPGAKSNQPQHF.

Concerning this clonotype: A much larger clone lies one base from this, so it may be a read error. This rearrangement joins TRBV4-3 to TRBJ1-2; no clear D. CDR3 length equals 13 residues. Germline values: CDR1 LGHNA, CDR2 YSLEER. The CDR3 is CASRQDLSEGYTF. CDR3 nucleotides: TGCGCCAGCCGCCAAGATTTGTCGGAGGGCTACACCTTC.

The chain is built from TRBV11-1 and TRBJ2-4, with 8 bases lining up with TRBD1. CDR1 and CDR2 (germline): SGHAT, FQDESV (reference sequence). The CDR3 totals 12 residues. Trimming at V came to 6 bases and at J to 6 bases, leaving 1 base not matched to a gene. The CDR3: CASRGTGNIQYF. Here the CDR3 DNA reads TGTGCCAGCAGAGGGACAGGAAACATTCAGTACTTC.

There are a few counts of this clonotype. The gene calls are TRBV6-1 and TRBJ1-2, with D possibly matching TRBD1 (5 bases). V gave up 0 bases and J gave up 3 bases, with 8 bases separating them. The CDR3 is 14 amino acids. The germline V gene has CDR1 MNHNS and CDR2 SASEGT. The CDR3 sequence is CASSEARGDYGYTF. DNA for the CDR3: TGTGCCAGCAGTGAAGCCCGGGGGGACTATGGCTACACCTTC.

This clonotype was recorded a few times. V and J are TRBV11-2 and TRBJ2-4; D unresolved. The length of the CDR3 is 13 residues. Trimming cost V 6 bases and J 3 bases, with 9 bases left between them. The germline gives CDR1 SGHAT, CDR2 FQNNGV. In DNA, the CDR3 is TGTGCCAGCAGAAGGGTCGGCAAAAACATTCAGTACTTC. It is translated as CASRRVGKNIQYF.

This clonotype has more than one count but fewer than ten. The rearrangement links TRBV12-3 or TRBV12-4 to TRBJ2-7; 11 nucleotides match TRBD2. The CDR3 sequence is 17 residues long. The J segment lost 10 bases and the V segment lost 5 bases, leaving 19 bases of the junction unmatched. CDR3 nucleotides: TGTGCCAGCAGTAACGAGGGACTAGCGGAGACTCTACGAGGACAGTACTTC. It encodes CASSNEGLAETLRGQYF.

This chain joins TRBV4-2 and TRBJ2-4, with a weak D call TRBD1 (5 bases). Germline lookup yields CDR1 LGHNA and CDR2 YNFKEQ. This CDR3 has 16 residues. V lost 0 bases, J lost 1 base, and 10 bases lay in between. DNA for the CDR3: TGTGCCAGCAGCCAAGACAGGGCAAGTGCCAAAAACATTCAGTACTTC. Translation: CASSQDRASAKNIQYF.

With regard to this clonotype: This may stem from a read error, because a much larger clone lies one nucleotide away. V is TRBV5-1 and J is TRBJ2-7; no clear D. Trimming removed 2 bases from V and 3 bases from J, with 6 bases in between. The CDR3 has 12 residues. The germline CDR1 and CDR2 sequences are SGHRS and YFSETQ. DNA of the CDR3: TGCGCCAGCAGCTTTGACGACTACGAGCAGTACTTC. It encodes CASSFDDYEQYF.

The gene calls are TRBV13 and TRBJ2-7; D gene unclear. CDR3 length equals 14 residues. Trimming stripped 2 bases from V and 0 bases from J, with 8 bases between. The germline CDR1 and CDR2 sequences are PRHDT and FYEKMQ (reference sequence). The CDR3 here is CASSLPAGSYEQYF. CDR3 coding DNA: TGTGCCAGCAGCTTACCGGCAGGCTCCTACGAGCAGTACTTC.

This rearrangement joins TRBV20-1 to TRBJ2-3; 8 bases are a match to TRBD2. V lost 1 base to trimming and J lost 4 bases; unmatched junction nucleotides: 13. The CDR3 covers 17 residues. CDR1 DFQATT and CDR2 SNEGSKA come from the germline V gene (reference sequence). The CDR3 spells CSARGPFGGAGSDTQYF. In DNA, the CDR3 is TGCAGTGCTAGAGGTCCGTTCGGGGGGGCCGGTTCAGATACGCAGTATTTT.

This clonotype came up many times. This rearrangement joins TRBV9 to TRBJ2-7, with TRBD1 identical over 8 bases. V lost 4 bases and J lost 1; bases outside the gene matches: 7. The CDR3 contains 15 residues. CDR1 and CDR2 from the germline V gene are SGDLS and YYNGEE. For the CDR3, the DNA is TGTGCCAGCAGCCCACGGACAGGGACTTCCTACGAGCAGTACTTC. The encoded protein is CASSPRTGTSYEQYF.

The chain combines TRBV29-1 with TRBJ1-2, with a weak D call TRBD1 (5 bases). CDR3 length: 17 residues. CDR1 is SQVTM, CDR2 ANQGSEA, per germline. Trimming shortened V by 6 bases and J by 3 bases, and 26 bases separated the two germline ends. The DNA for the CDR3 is TGCAGCGTGCCCTCACTTCGCGGGGGGACGATCGACTATGGCTACACCTTC. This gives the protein CSVPSLRGGTIDYGYTF.

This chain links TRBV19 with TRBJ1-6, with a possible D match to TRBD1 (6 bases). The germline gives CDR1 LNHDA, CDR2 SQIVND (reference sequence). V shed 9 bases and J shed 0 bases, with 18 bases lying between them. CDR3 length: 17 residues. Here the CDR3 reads CASSGGTPSSYNSPLHF. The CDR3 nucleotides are TGTGCCAGCTCTGGCGGGACACCGAGCTCCTATAATTCACCCCTCCACTTT.

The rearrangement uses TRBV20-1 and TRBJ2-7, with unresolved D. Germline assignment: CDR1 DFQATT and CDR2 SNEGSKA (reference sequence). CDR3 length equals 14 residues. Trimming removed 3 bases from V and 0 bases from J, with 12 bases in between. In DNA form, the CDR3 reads TGCAGTGCTAGTAGTCCCGCTAGCTCCTACGAGCAGTACTTC. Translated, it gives CSASSPASSYEQYF.

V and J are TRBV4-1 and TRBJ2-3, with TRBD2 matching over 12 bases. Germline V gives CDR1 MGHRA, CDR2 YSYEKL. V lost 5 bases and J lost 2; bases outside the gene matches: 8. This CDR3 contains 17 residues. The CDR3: CASSGWTSGASTDTQYF. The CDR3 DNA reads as TGCGCCAGCAGCGGTTGGACTAGCGGGGCCTCCACAGATACGCAGTATTTT.

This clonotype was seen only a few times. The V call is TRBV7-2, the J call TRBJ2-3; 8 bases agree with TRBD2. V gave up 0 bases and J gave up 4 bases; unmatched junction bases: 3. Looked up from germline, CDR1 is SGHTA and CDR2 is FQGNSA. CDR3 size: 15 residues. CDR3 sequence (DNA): TGTGCCAGCAGCTTAGCAGCGGGGGCGGCAGATACGCAGTATTTT. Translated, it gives CASSLAAGAADTQYF.

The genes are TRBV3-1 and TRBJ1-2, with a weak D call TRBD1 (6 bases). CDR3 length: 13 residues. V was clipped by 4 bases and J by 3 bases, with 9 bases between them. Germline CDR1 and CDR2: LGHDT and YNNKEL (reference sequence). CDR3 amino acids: CASSPSGDYGYTF. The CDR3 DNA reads TGTGCCAGCAGCCCCTCAGGGGACTATGGCTACACCTTC.

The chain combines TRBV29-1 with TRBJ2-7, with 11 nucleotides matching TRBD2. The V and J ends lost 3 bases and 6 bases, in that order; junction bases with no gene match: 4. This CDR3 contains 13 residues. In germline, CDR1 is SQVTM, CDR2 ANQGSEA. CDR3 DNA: TGCAGCGTTGAGGGGACTAGCGGACGCGAGCAGTACTTC. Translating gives CSVEGTSGREQYF.

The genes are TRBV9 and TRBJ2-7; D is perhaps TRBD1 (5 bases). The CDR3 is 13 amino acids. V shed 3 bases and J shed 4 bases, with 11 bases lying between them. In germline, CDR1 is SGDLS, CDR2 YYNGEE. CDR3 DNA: TGTGCCAGCAGCGCAAGTCAGGGATACGAGCAGTACTTC. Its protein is CASSASQGYEQYF.

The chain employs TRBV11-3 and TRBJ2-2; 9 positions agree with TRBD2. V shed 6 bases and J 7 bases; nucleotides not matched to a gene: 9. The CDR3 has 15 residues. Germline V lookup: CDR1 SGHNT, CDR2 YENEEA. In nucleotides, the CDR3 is TGTGCCAGCAGGAAAAGGACTAGCGCAGACGGGGAGCTGTTTTTT. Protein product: CASRKRTSADGELFF. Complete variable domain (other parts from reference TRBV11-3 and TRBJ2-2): EAGVVQSPRYKIIEKKQPVAFWCNPISGHNTLYWYLQNLGQGPELLIRYENEEAVDDSQLPKDRFSAERLKGVDSTLKIQPAELGDSAVYLCASRKRTSADGELFFGEGSRLTVL.

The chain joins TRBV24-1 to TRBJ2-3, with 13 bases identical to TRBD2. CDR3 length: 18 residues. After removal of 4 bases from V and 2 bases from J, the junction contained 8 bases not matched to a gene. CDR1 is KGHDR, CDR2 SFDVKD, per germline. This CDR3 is CATSDSGTSGVITDTQYF. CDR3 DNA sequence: TGTGCCACCAGTGACTCCGGGACTAGCGGGGTCATCACAGATACGCAGTATTTT.

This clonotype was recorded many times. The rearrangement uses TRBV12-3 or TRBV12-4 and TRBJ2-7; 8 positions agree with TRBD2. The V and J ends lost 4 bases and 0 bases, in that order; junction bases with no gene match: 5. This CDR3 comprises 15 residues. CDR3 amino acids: CASSWIAGSSYEQYF. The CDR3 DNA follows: TGTGCCAGCAGTTGGATAGCGGGAAGCTCCTACGAGCAGTACTTC.